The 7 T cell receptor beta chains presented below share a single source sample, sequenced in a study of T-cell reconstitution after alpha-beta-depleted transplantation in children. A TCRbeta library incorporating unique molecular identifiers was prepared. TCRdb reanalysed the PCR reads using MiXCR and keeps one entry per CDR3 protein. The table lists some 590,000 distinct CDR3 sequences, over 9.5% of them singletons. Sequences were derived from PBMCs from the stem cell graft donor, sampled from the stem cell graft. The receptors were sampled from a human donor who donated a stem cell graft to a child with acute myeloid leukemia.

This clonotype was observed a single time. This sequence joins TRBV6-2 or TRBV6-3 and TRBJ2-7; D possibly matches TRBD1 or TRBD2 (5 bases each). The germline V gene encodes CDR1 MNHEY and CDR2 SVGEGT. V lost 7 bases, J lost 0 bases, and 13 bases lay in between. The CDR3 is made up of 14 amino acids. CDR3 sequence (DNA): TGTGCCAGCATCCGGTGGGGGAGCTCCTACGAGCAGTACTTC. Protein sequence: CASIRWGSSYEQYF.

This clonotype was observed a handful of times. DNA for the CDR3: TGTGCCTGGAGTGTACGCATCTCTGGGGCCAACGTCCTGACTTTC. Translating it yields CAWSVRISGANVLTF. The V call is TRBV30, the J call TRBJ2-6; no definite D call. The germline CDR1 and CDR2 sequences are GTSNPN and SVGIG (reference sequence). This CDR3 has 15 amino acids. Trimming cost V 0 bases and J 0 bases, with 6 bases left between them.

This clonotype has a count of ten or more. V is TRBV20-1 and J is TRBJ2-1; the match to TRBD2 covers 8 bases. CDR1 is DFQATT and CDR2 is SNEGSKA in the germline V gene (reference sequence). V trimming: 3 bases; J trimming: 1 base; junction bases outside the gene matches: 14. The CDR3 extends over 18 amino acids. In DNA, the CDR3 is TGCAGTGCTAGCTTCGGGAGGGCCGTCGGTTGGTCCTACAATGAGCAGTTCTTC. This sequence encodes CSASFGRAVGWSYNEQFF.

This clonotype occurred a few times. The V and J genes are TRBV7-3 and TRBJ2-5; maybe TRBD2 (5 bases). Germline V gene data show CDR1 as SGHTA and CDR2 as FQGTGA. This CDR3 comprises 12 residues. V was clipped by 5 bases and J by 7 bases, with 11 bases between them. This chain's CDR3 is CASSPGGGTQYF. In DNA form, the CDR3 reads TGTGCCAGCAGCCCCGGCGGAGGGACCCAGTACTTC.

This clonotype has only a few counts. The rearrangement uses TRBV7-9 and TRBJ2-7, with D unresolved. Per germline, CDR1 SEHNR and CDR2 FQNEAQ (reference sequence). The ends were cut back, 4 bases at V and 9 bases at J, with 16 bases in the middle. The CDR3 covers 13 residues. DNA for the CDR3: TGTGCCAGCAGCTCCGAACGATCGGTAGGGCAGTACTTC. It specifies CASSSERSVGQYF.

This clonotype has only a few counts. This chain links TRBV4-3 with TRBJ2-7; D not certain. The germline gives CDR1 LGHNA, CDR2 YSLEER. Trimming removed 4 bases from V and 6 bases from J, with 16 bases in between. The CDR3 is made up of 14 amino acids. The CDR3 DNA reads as TGCGCCAGCAGCCCCACTCGGCTAGTCGGCGAGCAGTACTTC. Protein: CASSPTRLVGEQYF.

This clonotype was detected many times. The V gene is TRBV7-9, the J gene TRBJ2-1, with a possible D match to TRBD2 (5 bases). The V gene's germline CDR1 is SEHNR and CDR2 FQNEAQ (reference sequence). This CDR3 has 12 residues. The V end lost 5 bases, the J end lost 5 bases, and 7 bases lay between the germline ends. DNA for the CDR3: TGTGCCAGCAGCCGGGAAGACAATGAGCAGTTCTTC. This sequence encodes CASSREDNEQFF.